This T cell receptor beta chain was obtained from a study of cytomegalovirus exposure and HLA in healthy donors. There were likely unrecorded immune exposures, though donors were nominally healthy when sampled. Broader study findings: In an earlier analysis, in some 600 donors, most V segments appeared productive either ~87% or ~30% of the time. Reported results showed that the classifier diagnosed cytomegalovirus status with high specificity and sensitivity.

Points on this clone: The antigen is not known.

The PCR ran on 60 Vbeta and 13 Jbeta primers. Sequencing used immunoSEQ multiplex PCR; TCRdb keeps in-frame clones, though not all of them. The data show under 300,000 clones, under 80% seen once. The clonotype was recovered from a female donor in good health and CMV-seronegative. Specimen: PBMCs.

In DNA, the CDR3 is TGCGCCAGCAGCTTGAGGGCAGGGCCATCCTACGAGCAGTACTTC. This gives the protein CASSLRAGPSYEQYF. This chain joins TRBV5-1 and TRBJ2-7, with a weak D call TRBD1 (5 bases). CDR1 is SGHRS and CDR2 is YFSETQ in the germline V gene. There are 15 residues in the CDR3. Trimming left V 1 base short and J 1 base short, with 12 bases between. The variable domain in full, with the rest retrieved from reference TRBV5-1 and TRBJ2-7, is KAGVTQTPRYLIKTRGQQVTLSCSPISGHRSVSWYQQTPGQGLQFLFEYFSETQRNKGNFPGRFSGRQFSNSRSEMNVSTLELGDSALYLCASSLRAGPSYEQYFGPGTRLTVT.